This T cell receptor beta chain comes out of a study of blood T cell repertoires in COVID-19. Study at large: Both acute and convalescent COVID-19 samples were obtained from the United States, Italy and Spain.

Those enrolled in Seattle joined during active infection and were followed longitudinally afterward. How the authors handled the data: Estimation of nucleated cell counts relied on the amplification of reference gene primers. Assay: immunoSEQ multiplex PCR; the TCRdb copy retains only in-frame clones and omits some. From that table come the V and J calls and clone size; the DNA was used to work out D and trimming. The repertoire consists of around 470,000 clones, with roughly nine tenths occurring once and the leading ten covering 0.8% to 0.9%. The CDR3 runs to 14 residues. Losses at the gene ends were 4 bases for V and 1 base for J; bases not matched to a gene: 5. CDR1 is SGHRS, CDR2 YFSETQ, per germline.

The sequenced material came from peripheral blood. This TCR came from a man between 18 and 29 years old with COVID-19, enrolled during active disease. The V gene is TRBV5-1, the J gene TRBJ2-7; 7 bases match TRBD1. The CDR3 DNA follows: TGCGCCAGCAGCCAAGGACAGGTTTCCTACGAGCAGTACTTC. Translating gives CASSQGQVSYEQYF.